One sample yielded the 29 T cell receptor beta chains listed below, sequenced in a study of blood T cell repertoires in COVID-19. Sequencing was performed with immunoSEQ multiplex PCR; in TCRdb, only in-frame clones are kept and a portion is missing. This table has 140,000 or so clones, 70% to 90% appearing once. The sequencing input was peripheral blood. The receptors originated from a human donor with acute or convalescent COVID-19. The donor label of this sample is uncertain.

V usage is TRBV6-5 and J usage is TRBJ1-2; 9 nucleotides match TRBD1. The CDR3 is 14 residues long. Germline values: CDR1 MNHEY, CDR2 SVGAGI. Losses at the gene ends were 0 bases for V and 8 bases for J; bases not matched to a gene: 4. CDR3 sequence: CASSYSGDRVGYTF. As DNA, the CDR3 is TGTGCCAGCAGTTACTCGGGGGACAGGGTCGGCTACACCTTC.

V gene TRBV28 combines with J gene TRBJ2-5; the D is unclear. The CDR3 loop spans 14 amino acids. CDR1 and CDR2 (germline): MDHEN, SYDVKM. The V end was cut by 2 bases, the J end by 4 bases, with 11 bases between. CDR3 DNA: TGTGCCAGCAGTTTAGCCAGTAACCGAGAGACCCAGTACTTC. Translation: CASSLASNRETQYF.

The rearrangement uses TRBV6-2 or TRBV6-3 and TRBJ2-6; possibly TRBD1 for D (6 bases). Germline CDR1 reads MNHEY; CDR2 reads SVGEGT. The CDR3 runs 14 residues. The V gene lost 6 bases and the J gene lost 3 bases, with 9 bases spanning the gap. The CDR3 spells CASSLDSGANVLTF. The CDR3, as DNA: TGTGCCAGCAGCCTGGACAGTGGGGCCAACGTCCTGACTTTC.

J is TRBJ1-1 and V is TRBV19; D not resolved. The CDR3 covers 14 residues. Trimming pared 7 bases from V and 1 base from J, leaving 13 bases between. Germline V CDR1 and CDR2: LNHDA, SQIVND (reference sequence). CDR3 sequence: CASIYMGRNTEAFF. The CDR3 DNA reads TGTGCCAGTATTTATATGGGGAGGAACACTGAAGCTTTCTTT. The variable domain in full, completed from reference TRBV19 and TRBJ1-1, reads DGGITQSPKYLFRKEGQNVTLSCEQNLNHDAMYWYRQDPGQGLRLIYYSQIVNDFQKGDIAEGYSVSREKKESFPLTVTSAQKNPTAFYLCASIYMGRNTEAFFGQGTRLTVV.

The chain recombines TRBV12-3 or TRBV12-4 with TRBJ1-2, with D possibly being TRBD1 (6 bases). V dropped 2 bases and J dropped 3 bases, with 7 bases sitting between them. This CDR3 spans 13 amino acids. This CDR3 is CASSLPGDYGYTF. The CDR3 DNA is TGTGCCAGCAGTTTACCAGGGGACTATGGCTACACCTTC.

CDR3 sequence reads: CASSVRPRRGTNTGELFF. The CDR3 DNA sequence: TGTGCCAGCAGCGTCCGCCCTAGACGGGGAACAAACACCGGGGAGCTGTTTTTT. The V gene is TRBV9, the J gene TRBJ2-2, with D possibly matching TRBD2 (5 bases). CDR1 SGDLS and CDR2 YYNGEE come from the germline V gene. The V gene lost 2 bases and the J gene lost 2 bases, with 19 bases spanning the gap. The CDR3 is 18 amino acids.

V is TRBV11-1 and J is TRBJ1-2, with D perhaps TRBD1 (6 bases). V lost 4 bases and J 4 bases, leaving 7 bases between the germline ends. This CDR3 region has 12 residues. Germline lookup yields CDR1 SGHAT and CDR2 FQDESV (reference sequence). The CDR3 loop reads CASSSQGYGYTF. CDR3 sequence (DNA): TGTGCCAGCAGCTCACAGGGCTATGGCTACACCTTC.

This clone was seen only a few times. J is TRBJ1-2 and V is TRBV9; D is unresolved. This CDR3 is 16 amino acids long. The germline V gene encodes CDR1 SGDLS and CDR2 YYNGEE. Trimming left V 1 base short and J 6 bases short, with 19 bases between. As DNA, the CDR3 is TGTGCCAGCAGCGTAAACCCCGAGGGAGTTTCCCATGGCTACACCTTC. It is translated as CASSVNPEGVSHGYTF.

The rearrangement uses TRBV27 and TRBJ1-6; 7 bases align to TRBD1. CDR1 is MNHEY and CDR2 is SMNVEV in the germline V gene (reference sequence). Trimming removed 3 bases from V and 10 bases from J; junction bases left unmatched: 6. The CDR3 consists of 14 residues. Here the CDR3 DNA reads TGTGCCAGCAGTTTTAGGGGGCTAGGCTCACCCCTCCACTTT. It codes for CASSFRGLGSPLHF.

The chain uses TRBV30 and TRBJ2-1; 7 nucleotides agree with TRBD1. Trimming took 5 bases from V and 5 from J; bases not matched to a gene: 6. The CDR3 sequence is 13 residues long. The germline gives CDR1 GTSNPN, CDR2 SVGIG (reference sequence). CDR3 region: CAWSGTVDNEQFF. DNA of the CDR3: TGTGCCTGGTCCGGGACAGTCGACAATGAGCAGTTCTTC.

The chain links TRBV4-1 to TRBJ1-4; 7 positions agree with TRBD1. J was trimmed by 7 bases and V by 0 bases; bases with no gene match: 8. CDR1 and CDR2 from the germline V gene are MGHRA and YSYEKL. The CDR3 has 16 amino acids. The CDR3 protein is CASSQDRLSGGEKLFF. CDR3 sequence (DNA): TGCGCCAGCAGCCAAGATAGACTCTCAGGGGGTGAAAAACTGTTTTTT.

The V and J genes are TRBV10-3 and TRBJ2-7; 7 nucleotides agree with TRBD2. CDR1 and CDR2 from the germline V gene are ENHRY and SYGVKD. The length of the CDR3 is 15 residues. After removal of 0 bases from V and 3 bases from J, the junction contained 5 bases not matched to a gene. Written as DNA, the CDR3 is TGTGCCATCAGTGAGTCGGCGGGAGCCCTCTACGAGCAGTACGTC. This translates into CAISESAGALYEQYV.

The CDR3 DNA reads TGTGCCAGTAGTATAATACTTGTAAATTCACCCCTCCACTTT. It specifies CASSIILVNSPLHF. V and J are TRBV19 and TRBJ1-6; D is uncertain. V was trimmed by 2 bases and J by 7 bases, leaving 9 bases between them. CDR1 is LNHDA, CDR2 SQIVND, per germline (reference sequence). The CDR3 is made up of 14 amino acids.

The chain employs TRBV6-5 and TRBJ2-7, with TRBD1 identical over 9 bases. Germline lookup yields CDR1 MNHEY and CDR2 SVGAGI. The CDR3 is 15 amino acids. J gave up 5 bases and V 7 bases, and 12 bases lay outside the gene matches. For the CDR3, the DNA is TGTGCCAGCAATTTTAGAGGACAGGGGTCCCACGAGCAGTACTTC. Amino acid sequence: CASNFRGQGSHEQYF.

The chain joins TRBV7-2 to TRBJ2-5, with D unresolved. With 1 base removed from V and 2 bases from J, the gap between germline ends came to 11 bases. Germline loops: CDR1 SGHTA, CDR2 FQGNSA. The CDR3 runs 15 residues. CDR3 sequence reads: CASSLVWAGQETQYF. The CDR3 DNA follows: TGTGCCAGCAGCTTAGTTTGGGCAGGACAAGAGACCCAGTACTTC.

V gene TRBV6-5 combines with J gene TRBJ1-1; 8 nucleotides match TRBD1. The ends lost 7 bases at V and 4 bases at J; junction bases unmatched: 5. The CDR3 runs 13 residues. Looked up from germline, CDR1 is MNHEY and CDR2 is SVGAGI. CDR3 loop: CASKTTGGTEAFF. The CDR3 DNA is TGTGCCAGCAAGACAACAGGGGGCACTGAAGCTTTCTTT.

This rearrangement joins TRBV19 to TRBJ1-2, with a tentative D call TRBD1 (5 bases). Germline CDR1 reads LNHDA; CDR2 reads SQIVND (reference sequence). This CDR3 is 14 amino acids long. V was shortened by 3 bases and J by 8 bases, with 16 bases between the two germline ends. CDR3 in amino acids: CASSIVGLRGGYTF. The DNA for the CDR3 is TGTGCCAGTAGTATTGTGGGACTCAGAGGGGGCTACACCTTC. The full variable domain, in which reference TRBV19 and TRBJ1-2 provide the parts outside the CDR3, is DGGITQSPKYLFRKEGQNVTLSCEQNLNHDAMYWYRQDPGQGLRLIYYSQIVNDFQKGDIAEGYSVSREKKESFPLTVTSAQKNPTAFYLCASSIVGLRGGYTFGSGTRLTVV.

The chain recombines TRBV4-3 with TRBJ2-3, with 11 bases lining up with TRBD2. CDR3 size: 19 residues. Trimming cost V 0 bases and J 6 bases; bases outside gene matches: 14. Germline loops: CDR1 LGHNA, CDR2 YSLEER. CDR3 DNA sequence: TGCGCCAGCAGCCAAGACTTCAGACTAGCGGGGTCCCGACGGGATACGCAGTATTTT. Protein: CASSQDFRLAGSRRDTQYF.

V and J are TRBV3-1 (or the pseudogene TRBV3-2) and TRBJ2-7; D is unclear. Trimming shortened V by 0 bases and J by 3 bases, and 3 bases separated the two germline ends. CDR3 size: 12 residues. Germline V gene sequence: CDR1 LGHDT, CDR2 YNNKEL (reference sequence). The CDR3 DNA is TGTGCCAGCAGCCAAGACAACTACGAGCAGTACTTC. Protein: CASSQDNYEQYF.

In its sample, this clone was seen once. V usage is TRBV10-3 and J usage is TRBJ1-1, with D tentatively TRBD1 (5 bases). The CDR3 has 15 amino acids. Germline CDR1 and CDR2: ENHRY and SYGVKD. The V end lost 5 bases, the J end lost 3 bases, and 16 bases lay between the germline ends. The CDR3 DNA sequence: TGTGCCATCAGTAAGGGTAGGGGTTTGGACACTGAAGCTTTCTTT. Its translation is CAISKGRGLDTEAFF.

J is TRBJ2-1 and V is TRBV7-9, with D perhaps TRBD2 (5 bases). The CDR3 sequence is 14 residues long. Trimming removed 3 bases at V and 4 bases at J, with 10 bases between. Germline CDR1 SEHNR, CDR2 FQNEAQ (reference sequence). The CDR3 region is CASSLTNAYNEQFF. The CDR3 nucleotides read TGTGCCAGCAGCTTGACTAACGCTTACAATGAGCAGTTCTTC.

The chain recombines TRBV27 with TRBJ1-5; maybe TRBD1 (5 bases). The CDR3 totals 16 residues. From germline, CDR1 is MNHEY and CDR2 SMNVEV (reference sequence). V lost 4 bases to trimming and J lost 2 bases, with 15 bases between them. The CDR3 region has the DNA TGTGCCAGCAGTTCCCAGGGAGGTGATGGCAATCAGCCCCAGCATTTT. This translates into CASSSQGGDGNQPQHF.

This chain uses TRBV10-3 with TRBJ2-1; TRBD2 matches 12 bases. The germline V gene has CDR1 ENHRY and CDR2 SYGVKD. With V trimmed by 10 bases and J by 9 bases, 22 bases remained unmatched. The CDR3 runs to 18 residues. The CDR3 here is CATAGRASGGAELGEQFF. CDR3 nucleotides: TGTGCCACAGCGGGGAGGGCTAGCGGGGGGGCGGAGCTTGGTGAGCAGTTCTTC.

This clone was detected only once. The chain is built from TRBV24-1 and TRBJ2-3, with D perhaps TRBD2 (5 bases). The germline V gene encodes CDR1 KGHDR and CDR2 SFDVKD. The CDR3 length is 15 residues. V lost 3 bases to trimming and J lost 0 bases, with 9 bases between them. CDR3 sequence: CATSDPTRSTDTQYF. The CDR3, as DNA: TGTGCCACCAGTGATCCCACTAGGAGCACAGATACGCAGTATTTT.

The rearrangement links TRBV5-1 to TRBJ1-1, with 8 nucleotides matching TRBD1. The CDR3 runs 15 residues. J lost 6 bases, V lost 2 bases, and 9 bases had no gene match. Germline V gives CDR1 SGHRS, CDR2 YFSETQ. Written as DNA, the CDR3 is TGCGCCAGCAGCTTCGAAGGGCAGGGGGCCTCTGAAGCTTTCTTT. Protein sequence: CASSFEGQGASEAFF. The variable domain in full, with the rest retrieved from reference TRBV5-1 and TRBJ1-1, is KAGVTQTPRYLIKTRGQQVTLSCSPISGHRSVSWYQQTPGQGLQFLFEYFSETQRNKGNFPGRFSGRQFSNSRSEMNVSTLELGDSALYLCASSFEGQGASEAFFGQGTRLTVV.

V usage is TRBV5-6 and J usage is TRBJ2-7, with 7 bases aligning to TRBD2. CDR3 length: 15 residues. J gave up 1 base and V 1 base, and 5 bases lay outside the gene matches. Germline CDR1 SGHDT, CDR2 YYEEEE. CDR3 in DNA: TGTGCCAGCAGCTTGAGCGGGAAGCCTTCCTACGAGCAGTACGTC. Translated, it gives CASSLSGKPSYEQYV.

The V and J genes are TRBV30 and TRBJ1-5; TRBD1 agrees at 7 bases. The CDR3 totals 18 residues. V was pared by 0 bases and J by 3 bases, with 14 bases of the junction left unmatched. CDR1 is GTSNPN and CDR2 is SVGIG in the germline V gene (reference sequence). As DNA, the CDR3 is TGTGCCTGGAGTGTAGGTCTACCGGGACAGCGGAACAATCAGCCCCAGCATTTT. Residues: CAWSVGLPGQRNNQPQHF.

The chain carries TRBV18 and TRBJ2-1, with a tentative D call TRBD1 (7 bases). The V gene's germline CDR1 is KGHSH and CDR2 LQKENI. The CDR3 covers 13 residues. The V gene lost 2 bases and the J gene lost 13 bases, with 15 bases spanning the gap. This chain's CDR3 is CASSPASQGGQFF. CDR3 coding DNA: TGTGCCAGCTCACCAGCGAGCCAGGGGGGTCAGTTCTTC.

The rearrangement joins TRBV28 to TRBJ1-4, with D hard to call. V was trimmed by 2 bases and J by 7 bases, leaving 11 bases between them. Germline V lookup: CDR1 MDHEN, CDR2 SYDVKM. This CDR3 contains 14 residues. DNA for the CDR3: TGTGCCAGCAGTTTAGAGGGAGTCTTTGAAAAACTGTTTTTT. Translated, it gives CASSLEGVFEKLFF.